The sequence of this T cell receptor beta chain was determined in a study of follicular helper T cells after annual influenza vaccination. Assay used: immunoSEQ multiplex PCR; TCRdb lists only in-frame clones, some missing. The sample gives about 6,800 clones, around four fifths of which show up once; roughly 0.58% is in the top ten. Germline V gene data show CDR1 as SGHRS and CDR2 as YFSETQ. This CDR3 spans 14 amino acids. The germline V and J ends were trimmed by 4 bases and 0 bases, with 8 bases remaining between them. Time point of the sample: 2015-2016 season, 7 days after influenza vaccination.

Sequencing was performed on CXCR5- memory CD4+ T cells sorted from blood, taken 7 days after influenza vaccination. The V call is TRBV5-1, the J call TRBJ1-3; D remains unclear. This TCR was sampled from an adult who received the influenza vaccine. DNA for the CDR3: TGCGCCAGCAGCCCCGTCCTCTCTGGAAACACCATATATTTT. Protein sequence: CASSPVLSGNTIYF.